This T cell receptor beta chain was recorded in a study of blood T cell repertoires in COVID-19. As for the study in general: Collection of acute and convalescent COVID-19 samples took place in the United States, Italy and Spain. T cells, B-cell-depleted T cells, or PBMCs supplied cDNA or gDNA.

Enrollees, roughly 18 to 89 years old, lived in 24 US areas. Original processing notes: From reference gene primer amplification, estimates of nucleated cell counts were derived. Sequenced by immunoSEQ multiplex PCR; TCRdb stores in-frame clones only, minus some. That table furnishes V, J and clone size, whereas the DNA furnished D and trimming. The data contain some 350,000 clones, around 87% of them singletons. The CDR3 consists of 12 residues. CDR1 MDHEN and CDR2 SYDVKM come from the germline V gene. Trimming cost V 2 bases and J 3 bases, with 5 bases left between them. This chain connects TRBV28 to TRBJ2-7; D perhaps matches TRBD1 (5 bases). This clonotype originated in a woman between 25 and 40 years old who had recovered from COVID-19. The sequencing sample was made of PBMCs or T cells enriched from blood (not recorded which). The CDR3 sequence is CASSLQGYEQYF. DNA for the CDR3: TGTGCCAGCAGTTTACAGGGCTACGAGCAGTACTTC.